This TCR beta chain was documented in a study of PD-1 blockade in classical Hodgkin lymphoma. The overall study: Patients received nivolumab 3 mg/kg intravenously every 2 weeks. The study's findings and limits: Excluded were patients who started nivolumab under 1 year after ASCT, a group that had lower diversity.

TCRdb keeps only in-frame clones here, not all; method: immunoSEQ multiplex PCR. The sample has about 50,000 clones; around 90% are singletons. The CDR3 has 14 amino acids. Germline CDR1 is SEHNR and CDR2 is FQNEAQ (reference sequence). The V and J ends lost 5 bases and 7 bases respectively, with 17 bases between them. All patients relapsed after autologous stem cell transplantation, and brentuximab vedotin exposure varied. As for this clone: Its cognate antigen is unknown.

The sequence was collected from a human donor with classical Hodgkin lymphoma. The sample here was peripheral blood mononuclear cells (PBMCs), taken before the second cycle of nivolumab. This chain joins TRBV7-9 and TRBJ2-5; tentatively, D is TRBD2 (6 bases). CDR3 in amino acids: CASSRPGLGRTQYF. CDR3 nucleotides: TGTGCCAGCAGCCGGCCGGGACTGGGTAGGACCCAGTACTTC. The full variable domain, completed using reference TRBV7-9 and TRBJ2-5, is DTGVSQNPRHKITKRGQNVTFRCDPISEHNRLYWYRQTLGQGPEFLTYFQNEAQLEKSRLLSDRFSAERPKGSFSTLEIQRTEQGDSAMYLCASSRPGLGRTQYFGPGTRLLVL.